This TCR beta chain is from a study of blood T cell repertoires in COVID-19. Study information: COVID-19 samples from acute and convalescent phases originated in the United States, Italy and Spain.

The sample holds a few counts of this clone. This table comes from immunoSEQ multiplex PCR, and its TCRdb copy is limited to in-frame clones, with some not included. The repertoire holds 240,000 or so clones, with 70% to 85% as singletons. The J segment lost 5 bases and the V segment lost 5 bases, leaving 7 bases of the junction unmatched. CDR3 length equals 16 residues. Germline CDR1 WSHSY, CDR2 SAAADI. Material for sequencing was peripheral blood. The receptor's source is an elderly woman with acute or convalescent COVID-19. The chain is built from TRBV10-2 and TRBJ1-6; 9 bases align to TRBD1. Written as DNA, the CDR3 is TGCGCCAGCAGTCCACAGGGGGCTAACAATAATTCACCCCTCCACTTT. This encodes CASSPQGANNNSPLHF.